This entry lists 9 T cell receptor beta chains sequenced from one sample in a study of T cells in Graves' hyperthyroidism and ophthalmopathy. The CDR3 regions of TCR beta were amplified from RNA transcripts. Using the HTBI primer set, a first-round RT-PCR was run on the TCR CDR3. TCRdb called the multiplex PCR reads again in MiXCR, with one record for every CDR3 protein. The sample comprises approximately 380,000 distinct CDR3 sequences, about 19% of which are singletons, and about 4% rests with the top ten. Material for sequencing was blood. These receptors originate from a woman younger than 35 with Graves' hyperthyroidism.

This clonotype was recorded at least ten times. The rearrangement joins TRBV6-2 or TRBV6-3 to TRBJ1-1; 11 nucleotides line up with TRBD1. The CDR3 extends over 16 amino acids. V shed 10 bases, J shed 5 bases, and the junction held 15 bases outside the gene matches. Germline loops: CDR1 MNHEY, CDR2 SVGEGT. CDR3 nucleotides: TGTGCCATCCAGCAGTTACCGGGACAGGGGGGAACTGAAGCTTTCTTT. Its translation is CAIQQLPGQGGTEAFF.

The genes are TRBV6-2 or TRBV6-3 and TRBJ2-3; 10 bases map to TRBD2. The trim removed 6 bases at V and 2 bases at J, leaving 14 bases unmatched. CDR1 and CDR2 (germline): MNHEY, SVGEGT. The CDR3 has 18 residues. The CDR3 spells CASSYGGPTSGFTDTQYF. As DNA, the CDR3 is TGTGCCAGCAGCTACGGGGGGCCGACTAGCGGGTTCACAGATACGCAGTATTTT.

At least ten counts were recorded for this clonotype. The chain joins TRBV20-1 to TRBJ2-2, with D tentatively TRBD1 (6 bases). The V end was cut by 6 bases, the J end by 2 bases, with 13 bases between. The CDR3 consists of 14 residues. CDR1 is DFQATT and CDR2 is SNEGSKA in the germline V gene (reference sequence). In nucleotides, the CDR3 is TGCAGTGCCAGGGGACGGCCAAACACCGGGGAGCTGTTTTTT. It translates to CSARGRPNTGELFF.

The chain employs TRBV2 and TRBJ1-2; perhaps TRBD1 as D (6 bases). The CDR3 is 14 residues long. Germline V gives CDR1 SNHLY, CDR2 FYNNEI. The V end lost 5 bases, the J end lost 1 base, and 11 bases lay between the germline ends. This CDR3 reads CASSKDRLNYGYTF. CDR3 nucleotides: TGTGCCAGCAGTAAAGACAGGCTTAACTATGGCTACACCTTC. The variable domain in full, completed from reference TRBV2 and TRBJ1-2, reads EPEVTQTPSHQVTQMGQEVILRCVPISNHLYFYWYRQILGQKVEFLVSFYNNEISEKSEIFDDQFSVERPDGSNFTLKIRSTKLEDSAMYFCASSKDRLNYGYTFGSGTRLTVV.

Ten or more counts support this clonotype. The rearrangement links TRBV20-1 to TRBJ1-2; TRBD1 matches 8 bases. The CDR3 is made up of 12 amino acids. V trimming: 3 bases; J trimming: 3 bases; junction bases outside the gene matches: 0. Germline V gene sequence: CDR1 DFQATT, CDR2 SNEGSKA (reference sequence). CDR3 in DNA: TGCAGTGCTAGGGACAGGGACTATGGCTACACCTTC. This codes for CSARDRDYGYTF.

This clonotype was recorded many times. The chain couples TRBV12-3 or TRBV12-4 to TRBJ1-1, with D hard to call. The V end lost 2 bases, the J end lost 2 bases, and 12 bases lay between the germline ends. The CDR3 runs to 15 residues. The CDR3 DNA reads as TGTGCCAGCAGTTTATCCTTTGAGGGCAACACTGAAGCTTTCTTT. The encoded protein is CASSLSFEGNTEAFF.

V usage is TRBV5-1 and J usage is TRBJ2-7; D not certain. The CDR3 has 13 residues. Germline CDR1 SGHRS, CDR2 YFSETQ. Trimming left V 0 bases short and J 4 bases short, with 8 bases between. The CDR3 loop reads CASSLEVDYEQYF. CDR3 DNA: TGCGCCAGCAGCTTGGAAGTCGATTACGAGCAGTACTTC.

This clonotype was picked up many times. The gene calls are TRBV15 and TRBJ1-1, with TRBD1 as a possible D gene (5 bases). Germline V gene lookup returns CDR1 LNHNV and CDR2 YYDKDF (reference sequence). CDR3 length equals 14 residues. The V and J ends lost 3 bases and 0 bases respectively, with 8 bases between them. CDR3 sequence reads: CATSSRQLNTEAFF. As DNA, the CDR3 is TGTGCCACCAGCAGCCGACAGCTGAACACTGAAGCTTTCTTT.

This clonotype showed up many times. This chain links TRBV2 with TRBJ1-1; D unresolved. The V and J ends lost 3 bases and 0 bases respectively, with 23 bases between them. Germline CDR1 SNHLY, CDR2 FYNNEI. The CDR3 runs 19 residues. CDR3 region: CASSDPVGVPLTLNTEAFF. The CDR3 region has the DNA TGTGCCAGCAGTGATCCCGTCGGGGTCCCCCTTACCTTGAACACTGAAGCTTTCTTT.